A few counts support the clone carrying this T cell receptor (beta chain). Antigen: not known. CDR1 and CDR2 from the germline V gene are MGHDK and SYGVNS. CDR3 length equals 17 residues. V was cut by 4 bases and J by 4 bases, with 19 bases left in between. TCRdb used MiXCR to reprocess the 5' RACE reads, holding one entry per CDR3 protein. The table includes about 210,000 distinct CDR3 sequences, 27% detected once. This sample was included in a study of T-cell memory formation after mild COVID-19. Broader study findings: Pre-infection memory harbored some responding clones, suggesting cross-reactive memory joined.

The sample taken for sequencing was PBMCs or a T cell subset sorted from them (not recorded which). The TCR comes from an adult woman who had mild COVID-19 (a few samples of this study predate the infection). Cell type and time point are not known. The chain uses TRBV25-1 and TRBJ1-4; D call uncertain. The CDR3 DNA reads TGTGCCAGCAGTGCCTCGTGGGTACCCTTATATAATGAAAAACTGTTTTTT. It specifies CASSASWVPLYNEKLFF.